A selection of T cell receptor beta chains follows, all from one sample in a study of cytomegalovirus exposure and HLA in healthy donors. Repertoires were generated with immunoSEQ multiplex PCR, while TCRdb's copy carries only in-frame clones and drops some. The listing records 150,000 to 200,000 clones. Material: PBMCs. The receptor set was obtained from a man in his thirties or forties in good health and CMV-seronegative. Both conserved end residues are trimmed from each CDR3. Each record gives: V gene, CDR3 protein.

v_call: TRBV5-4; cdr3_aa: ASSSPGQGAGTEAF
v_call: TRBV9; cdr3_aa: ASSARPPRANNQPQH
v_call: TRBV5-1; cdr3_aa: ASTLVDPLVSNEQF
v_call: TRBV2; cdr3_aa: ASSESGRGNEQF
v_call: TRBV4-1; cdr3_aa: ASSLFWASGGEGNIQY
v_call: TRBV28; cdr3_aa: ASSPAPGQGQYEQY
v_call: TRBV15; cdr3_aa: ATSAEAGDEQF
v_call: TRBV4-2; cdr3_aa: ASSQDSPGQGGETQY
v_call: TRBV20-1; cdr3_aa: SARDYNYQY
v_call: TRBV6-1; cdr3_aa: ASSHTGGNQPQH
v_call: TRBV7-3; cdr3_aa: ASSSGLAGGELF
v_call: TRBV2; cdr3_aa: ASSGDTGELF
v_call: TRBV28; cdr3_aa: ASSLRGANVLT
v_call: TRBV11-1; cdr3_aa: ASSLGGRGRSDTQY
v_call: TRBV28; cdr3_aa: ASSTTGNTGELF
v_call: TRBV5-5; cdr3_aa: ASSLGLSSYEQY
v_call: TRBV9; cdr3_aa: ASSVSGPFSGANVLT
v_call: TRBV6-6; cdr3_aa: ASSYMSVNNQPQH